This T cell receptor (beta chain) came from a study of OX40 agonist ivuxolimab in advanced cancers. Findings and caveats of the study: Among the lowest levels of clonal expansion were found in partial responders at 0.1-3.0 mg/kg. On average, CD8+ T cells showed a greater number of expanded clones than CD4+.

Sequencing used immunoSEQ multiplex PCR; TCRdb keeps in-frame clones, though not all of them. The sample has 40,000 or so clones, roughly four fifths seen once. As regards this clone: No antigen is known for it.

The receptor was derived from an adult with an advanced solid tumor such as melanoma, head and neck, liver or kidney cancer. The starting material was CD4+ or CD8+ T cells sorted from blood, obtained in a trial of the OX40 agonist ivuxolimab.

The CDR3 region is CASSLIAGGPNSPLHF. The CDR3 DNA reads TGTGCCAGCAGCTTAATTGCAGGAGGGCCTAATTCACCCCTCCACTTT. The rearrangement joins TRBV13 to TRBJ1-6, with no clear D. The V and J ends lost 2 bases and 6 bases respectively, with 14 bases between them. The CDR3 sequence is 16 residues long. The germline V gene encodes CDR1 PRHDT and CDR2 FYEKMQ (reference sequence).